The 27 T cell receptor beta chains listed next were all sequenced from one sample in a study of cytomegalovirus exposure and HLA in healthy donors. Primers for the PCR totalled 60 Vbeta and 13 Jbeta. This table comes from immunoSEQ multiplex PCR, and its TCRdb copy is limited to in-frame clones, with some not included. In the table there are some 150,000 clones, approximately 79% of which are singletons. The sequenced material came from PBMCs. The receptors were sampled from a woman in her forties or fifties in good health and CMV-seropositive.

The chain links TRBV10-3 to TRBJ2-2, with 12 bases lining up with TRBD2. There are 21 residues in the CDR3. Unmatched junction bases numbered 20, after V lost 5 bases and J lost 4 bases. Germline values: CDR1 ENHRY, CDR2 SYGVKD. CDR3 sequence: CAISLISIGLAGPRGTGELFF. The CDR3 region has the DNA TGTGCCATCAGTCTGATCAGTATCGGACTAGCGGGGCCCAGGGGCACCGGGGAGCTGTTTTTT.

This clone came up once. The genes are TRBV5-1 and TRBJ2-1; 8 nucleotides match TRBD2. The CDR3 is 15 residues long. The germline CDR1 and CDR2 sequences are SGHRS and YFSETQ. V lost 0 bases to trimming and J lost 7 bases; unmatched junction nucleotides: 6. The CDR3 DNA sequence: TGCGCCAGCAGCTTGGGGCCGGGGGGGATTAATGAGCAGTTCTTC. Its protein product is CASSLGPGGINEQFF.

The CDR3 here is CANGEYRSGNTIYF. As DNA, the CDR3 is TGTGCCAACGGGGAGTACCGCTCTGGAAACACCATATATTTT. V usage is TRBV7-9 and J usage is TRBJ1-3; D is unclear. V lost 10 bases to trimming and J lost 0 bases, with 13 bases between them. Looked up from germline, CDR1 is SEHNR and CDR2 is FQNEAQ (reference sequence). The CDR3 has 14 residues.

V is TRBV29-1 and J is TRBJ1-5; perhaps TRBD1 as D (5 bases). V dropped 6 bases and J dropped 0 bases, with 9 bases sitting between them. Per the germline V gene, CDR1 is SQVTM and CDR2 is ANQGSEA. This CDR3 is 13 amino acids long. This CDR3 reads CSVQGGSNQPQHF. CDR3 bases: TGCAGCGTCCAGGGTGGTAGCAATCAGCCCCAGCATTTT.

This chain links TRBV7-6 with TRBJ1-2, with TRBD1 matching over 8 bases. The CDR3 covers 12 residues. Per germline, CDR1 SGHVS and CDR2 FNYEAQ. Trimming cost V 9 bases and J 8 bases; bases outside gene matches: 8. CDR3 sequence: CASSGGQGGYTF. CDR3 in DNA: TGTGCCAGTTCAGGGGGCCAAGGCGGCTACACCTTC.

This chain connects TRBV5-1 to TRBJ2-7; TRBD2 agrees at 9 bases. Trimming at V came to 0 bases and at J to 7 bases, leaving 5 bases not matched to a gene. CDR1 SGHRS and CDR2 YFSETQ come from the germline V gene. The CDR3 loop spans 14 amino acids. This CDR3 is CASSLGGGAREQYF. CDR3 bases: TGCGCCAGCAGCTTGGGCGGGGGGGCCCGAGAGCAGTACTTC. Drawing the rest from reference TRBV5-1 and TRBJ2-7, the complete variable domain is KAGVTQTPRYLIKTRGQQVTLSCSPISGHRSVSWYQQTPGQGLQFLFEYFSETQRNKGNFPGRFSGRQFSNSRSEMNVSTLELGDSALYLCASSLGGGAREQYFGPGTRLTVT.

J is TRBJ2-5 and V is TRBV30; 11 bases match TRBD2. There are 16 residues in the CDR3. V shed 2 bases and J 5 bases; nucleotides not matched to a gene: 10. Germline loops: CDR1 GTSNPN, CDR2 SVGIG (reference sequence). CDR3 nucleotide sequence: TGTGCCTGGAGTAGAGGAATAGCGGGGGGGTCGGAGACCCAGTACTTC. Amino acids: CAWSRGIAGGSETQYF.

This clone was seen a handful of times. The chain uses TRBV7-2 and TRBJ1-5; a weak D match, TRBD1 (5 bases). Germline loops: CDR1 SGHTA, CDR2 FQGNSA. V dropped 1 base and J dropped 8 bases, with 9 bases sitting between them. The CDR3 consists of 13 residues. As DNA, the CDR3 is TGTGCCAGCAGCTTAGAACAGGCGAAGCCCCAGCATTTT. Protein sequence: CASSLEQAKPQHF.

V and J are TRBV7-2 and TRBJ2-7; 9 bases are shared with TRBD2. Germline CDR1 reads SGHTA; CDR2 reads FQGNSA. V gave up 3 bases and J gave up 2 bases; unmatched junction bases: 2. The CDR3 consists of 14 residues. CDR3 DNA: TGTGCCAGCAGCTTCGGACTAGCGACCTACGAGCAGTACTTC. Protein product: CASSFGLATYEQYF.

J is TRBJ1-5 and V is TRBV13; TRBD1 agrees at 8 bases. The CDR3 contains 16 residues. J was trimmed by 2 bases and V by 4 bases; bases with no gene match: 7. The germline gives CDR1 PRHDT, CDR2 FYEKMQ (reference sequence). CDR3 coding DNA: TGTGCCAGCAGCTCCACCTCACAGGGGGGCAATCAGCCCCAGCATTTT. This gives the protein CASSSTSQGGNQPQHF.

This chain links TRBV11-2 with TRBJ2-3; TRBD2 agrees at 10 bases. This CDR3 has 14 residues. The germline CDR1 and CDR2 sequences are SGHAT and FQNNGV. Germline trimming cut 1 base from V and 6 bases from J; bases unmatched to any gene: 1. CDR3 amino acids: CASSLGAGGDTQYF. The CDR3, as DNA: TGTGCCAGCAGCTTAGGAGCGGGGGGGGATACGCAGTATTTT. Drawing the rest from reference TRBV11-2 and TRBJ2-3, the complete variable domain is EAGVAQSPRYKIIEKRQSVAFWCNPISGHATLYWYQQILGQGPKLLIQFQNNGVVDDSQLPKDRFSAERLKGVDSTLKIQPAKLEDSAVYLCASSLGAGGDTQYFGPGTRLTVL.

Regarding this clone: Different DNA sequences within this sample yield the same CDR3. The V gene is TRBV25-1, the J gene TRBJ1-2; 8 positions agree with TRBD1. CDR1 MGHDK and CDR2 SYGVNS come from the germline V gene. The CDR3 length is 12 residues. V dropped 6 bases and J dropped 4; count of bases not matched to a gene: 1. This CDR3 is CASSGQGYGYTF. The CDR3 nucleotides are TGTGCCAGCAGCGGACAGGGCTATGGCTACACCTTC.

This sequence joins TRBV29-1 and TRBJ1-1; a possible D gene is TRBD1 (5 bases). Trimming cost V 2 bases and J 4 bases, with 11 bases left between them. Germline V gene data show CDR1 as SQVTM and CDR2 as ANQGSEA. The CDR3 totals 13 residues. The CDR3 spells CSVESGWGTEAFF. In DNA form, the CDR3 reads TGCAGCGTTGAATCAGGGTGGGGCACTGAAGCTTTCTTT.

As regards this clone: One junction end does not reproduce the germline sequence, and a read error may be involved. The chain is built from TRBV7-9 and TRBJ1-1; D remains ambiguous. Germline CDR1 reads SEHNR; CDR2 reads FQNEAQ (reference sequence). The CDR3 totals 13 residues. The CDR3 DNA sequence: TGTTCCAGCAGCCAAACAGTGAACACTGAAGCTTTCTTT. It translates to CSSSQTVNTEAFF. Full variable domain (outside the CDR3, taken from reference TRBV7-9 and TRBJ1-1): DTGVSQNPRHKITKRGQNVTFRCDPISEHNRLYWYRQTLGQGPEFLTYFQNEAQLEKSRLLSDRFSAERPKGSFSTLEIQRTEQGDSAMYLCSSSQTVNTEAFFGQGTRLTVV.

The J gene is TRBJ2-1, the V gene TRBV14, with D maybe TRBD1 (6 bases). The CDR3 totals 13 residues. Germline CDR1 is SGHDN and CDR2 is FVKESK. Trimming left V 5 bases short and J 6 bases short, with 11 bases between. CDR3 in DNA: TGTGCCAGCAGCAACAGGGTTGGCAATGAGCAGTTCTTC. Translating it yields CASSNRVGNEQFF.

This clone was recorded once. The chain joins TRBV7-9 to TRBJ1-2; 12 nucleotides match TRBD1. The junction had 15 bases not matched to a gene; V was cut back by 6 bases and J by 4 bases. Per germline, CDR1 SEHNR and CDR2 FQNEAQ (reference sequence). This CDR3 has 18 residues. The CDR3 nucleotides are TGTGCCAGCAGGCCAGCCCGGGACAGGGGGCGTATTACCTATGGCTACACCTTC. It codes for CASRPARDRGRITYGYTF.

The chain combines TRBV5-1 with TRBJ1-2; perhaps TRBD1 as D (6 bases). The V and J ends lost 4 bases and 4 bases respectively, with 14 bases between them. From germline, CDR1 is SGHRS and CDR2 YFSETQ. The CDR3 is made up of 14 amino acids. CDR3 nucleotides: TGCGCCAGCAGCCCGACAGGACTGAGCTATGGCTACACCTTC. It codes for CASSPTGLSYGYTF.

To note about this clone: Relative to the germline gene, one junction end is altered; a read error may explain this. V and J are TRBV19 and TRBJ2-7; TRBD1 matches at 9 bases. CDR3 length equals 13 residues. Germline V gives CDR1 LNHDA, CDR2 SQIVND (reference sequence). The CDR3: CASSETGTGEQYF. CDR3 sequence (DNA): TGTGCTAGTAGTGAAACCGGGACAGGGGAGCAGTACTTC. The full variable domain, completed using reference TRBV19 and TRBJ2-7, is DGGITQSPKYLFRKEGQNVTLSCEQNLNHDAMYWYRQDPGQGLRLIYYSQIVNDFQKGDIAEGYSVSREKKESFPLTVTSAQKNPTAFYLCASSETGTGEQYFGPGTRLTVT.

The chain recombines TRBV5-1 with TRBJ2-1, with 10 bases aligning to TRBD1. After removal of 6 bases from V and 7 bases from J, the junction contained 7 bases not matched to a gene. CDR1 SGHRS and CDR2 YFSETQ come from the germline V gene. This CDR3 is built from 14 residues. The CDR3 DNA reads TGCGCCAGCAACTCGCGGACAGGGGGGAATGAGCAGTTCTTC. It codes for CASNSRTGGNEQFF.

This sequence joins TRBV5-6 and TRBJ1-6, with 7 bases lining up with TRBD1. The CDR3 is 16 amino acids. V gave up 4 bases and J gave up 3 bases; unmatched junction bases: 7. Germline V gene lookup returns CDR1 SGHDT and CDR2 YYEEEE. The CDR3 sequence is CASSRGRDSYNSPLHF. CDR3 DNA: TGTGCCAGCAGCAGGGGCCGGGACAGCTATAATTCACCCCTCCACTTT.

This chain uses TRBV27 with TRBJ2-1; 11 nucleotides agree with TRBD2. The CDR3 covers 18 residues. Germline lookup yields CDR1 MNHEY and CDR2 SMNVEV (reference sequence). Trimming cost V 2 bases and J 4 bases; bases outside gene matches: 10. Here the CDR3 reads CASSLGGLAGGRYNEQFF. CDR3 nucleotides: TGTGCCAGCAGTTTAGGGGGGCTAGCGGGGGGTCGGTACAATGAGCAGTTCTTC.

The chain employs TRBV15 and TRBJ1-5; D might be TRBD1 (6 bases). The CDR3 covers 15 residues. Deletions cut 6 bases from V and 1 base from J, with 13 bases between. Germline CDR1 LNHNV, CDR2 YYDKDF (reference sequence). DNA for the CDR3: TGTGCCACCAGTCATTCAGGGGACAGCAATCAGCCCCAGCATTTT. Amino acid sequence: CATSHSGDSNQPQHF.

The sample holds one count of this clone. The chain has TRBV27 and TRBJ2-7; TRBD1 is a possible D gene (9 bases). This CDR3 is 17 amino acids long. Germline CDR1 is MNHEY and CDR2 is SMNVEV (reference sequence). Trimming removed 2 bases from V and 6 bases from J, with 23 bases in between. DNA of the CDR3: TGTGCCAGCAGTTTAATTCCGGGGGGGACAGGGAGGGGCGAGCAGTACTTC. It translates to CASSLIPGGTGRGEQYF.

The chain has TRBV4-1 and TRBJ2-2; 8 positions agree with TRBD1. CDR1 MGHRA and CDR2 YSYEKL come from the germline V gene. The trim removed 1 base at V and 4 bases at J, leaving 5 bases unmatched. This CDR3 region has 16 residues. The CDR3 loop reads CASSQVPDRGTGELFF. As DNA, the CDR3 is TGCGCCAGCAGCCAAGTCCCTGACAGGGGCACCGGGGAGCTGTTTTTT.

The chain uses TRBV18 and TRBJ2-7, with D possibly matching TRBD1 (5 bases). V gave up 4 bases and J gave up 6 bases, with 10 bases separating them. The CDR3 is made up of 12 amino acids. The germline gives CDR1 KGHSH, CDR2 LQKENI. The CDR3 DNA follows: TGTGCCAGCTCACTCCAAAGGGGCGAGCAGTACTTC. It encodes CASSLQRGEQYF. The complete variable domain, with remaining parts taken from reference TRBV18 and TRBJ2-7, reads NAGVMQNPRHLVRRRGQEARLRCSPMKGHSHVYWYRQLPEEGLKFMVYLQKENIIDESGMPKERFSAEFPKEGPSILRIQQVVRGDSAAYFCASSLQRGEQYFGPGTRLTVT.

This chain joins TRBV5-1 and TRBJ2-1; a weak D match, TRBD2 (6 bases). Per germline, CDR1 SGHRS and CDR2 YFSETQ. There are 12 residues in the CDR3. Trimming shortened V by 5 bases and J by 6 bases, and 9 bases separated the two germline ends. CDR3: CASRFGSNEQFF. The CDR3 coding sequence is TGCGCCAGCAGATTCGGGAGCAATGAGCAGTTCTTC.

This rearrangement joins TRBV7-8 to TRBJ2-1; a possible D gene is TRBD2 (5 bases). Trimming left V 1 base short and J 3 bases short, with 13 bases between. The CDR3 runs 16 residues. The V gene's germline CDR1 is SGHVS and CDR2 FQNEAQ. For the CDR3, the DNA is TGTGCCAGCAGCTTAGGAGGGTATCGGGGCTACAATGAGCAGTTCTTC. Translated: CASSLGGYRGYNEQFF.